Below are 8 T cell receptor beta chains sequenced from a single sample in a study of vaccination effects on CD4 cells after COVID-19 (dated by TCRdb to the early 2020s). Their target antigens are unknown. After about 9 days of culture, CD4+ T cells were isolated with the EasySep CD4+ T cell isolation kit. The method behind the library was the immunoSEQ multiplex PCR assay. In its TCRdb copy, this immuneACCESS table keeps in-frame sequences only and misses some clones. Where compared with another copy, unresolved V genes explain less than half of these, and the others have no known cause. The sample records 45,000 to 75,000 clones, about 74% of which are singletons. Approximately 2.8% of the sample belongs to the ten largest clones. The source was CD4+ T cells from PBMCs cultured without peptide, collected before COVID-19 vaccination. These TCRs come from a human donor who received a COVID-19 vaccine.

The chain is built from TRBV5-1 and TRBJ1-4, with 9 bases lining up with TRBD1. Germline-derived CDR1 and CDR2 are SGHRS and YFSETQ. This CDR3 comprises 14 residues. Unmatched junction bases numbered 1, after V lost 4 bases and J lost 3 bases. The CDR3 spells CASSRTGANEKLFF. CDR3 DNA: TGCGCCAGCAGCCGGACAGGGGCTAATGAAAAACTGTTTTTT.

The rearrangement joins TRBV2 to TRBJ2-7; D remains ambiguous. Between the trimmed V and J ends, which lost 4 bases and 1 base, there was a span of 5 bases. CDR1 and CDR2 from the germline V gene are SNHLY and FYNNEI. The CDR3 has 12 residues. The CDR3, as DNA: TGTGCCAGCAGTGCATTATCCTACGAGCAGTACGTC. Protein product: CASSALSYEQYV.

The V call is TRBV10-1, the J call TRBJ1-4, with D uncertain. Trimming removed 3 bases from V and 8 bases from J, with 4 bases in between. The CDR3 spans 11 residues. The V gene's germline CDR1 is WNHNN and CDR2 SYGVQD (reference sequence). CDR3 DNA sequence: TGCGCCAGCAGTGATCGGGAAAAACTGTTTTTT. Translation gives CASSDREKLFF.

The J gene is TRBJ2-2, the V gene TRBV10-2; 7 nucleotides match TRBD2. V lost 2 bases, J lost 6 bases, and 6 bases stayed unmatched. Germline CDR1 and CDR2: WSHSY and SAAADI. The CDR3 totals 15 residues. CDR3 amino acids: CASSELAGVPGELFF. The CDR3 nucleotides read TGCGCCAGCAGTGAGCTGGCGGGGGTCCCCGGGGAGCTGTTTTTT.

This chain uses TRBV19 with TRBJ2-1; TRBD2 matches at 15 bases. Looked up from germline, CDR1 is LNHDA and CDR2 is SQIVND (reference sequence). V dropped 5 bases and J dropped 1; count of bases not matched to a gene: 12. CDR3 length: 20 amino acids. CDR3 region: CASSAPPGTSGGRSYNEQFF. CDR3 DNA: TGTGCCAGTAGTGCCCCACCGGGGACTAGCGGGGGGAGGTCCTACAATGAGCAGTTCTTC.

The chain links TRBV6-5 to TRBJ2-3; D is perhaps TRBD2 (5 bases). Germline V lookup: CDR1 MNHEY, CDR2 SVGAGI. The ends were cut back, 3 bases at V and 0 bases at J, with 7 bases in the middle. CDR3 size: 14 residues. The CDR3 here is CASSYRGSTDTQYF. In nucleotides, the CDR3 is TGTGCCAGCAGTTATCGGGGAAGCACAGATACGCAGTATTTT.

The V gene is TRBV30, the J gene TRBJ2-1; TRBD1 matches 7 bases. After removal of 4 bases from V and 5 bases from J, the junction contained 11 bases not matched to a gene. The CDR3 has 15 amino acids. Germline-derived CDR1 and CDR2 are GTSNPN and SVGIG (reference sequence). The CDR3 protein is CAWTPQGVVDNEQFF. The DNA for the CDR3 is TGTGCCTGGACCCCGCAGGGGGTTGTGGACAATGAGCAGTTCTTC.

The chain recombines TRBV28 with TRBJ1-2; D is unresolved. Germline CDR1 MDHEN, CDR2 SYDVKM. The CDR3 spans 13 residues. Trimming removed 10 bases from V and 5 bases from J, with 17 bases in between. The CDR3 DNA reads TGTGCCACCTGTCCCAGCGTGCAATATGGCTACACCTTC. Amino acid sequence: CATCPSVQYGYTF.